The 21 T cell receptor beta chains presented below share a single source sample, sequenced in a study of blood T cell repertoires in COVID-19. TCRdb's table, derived via immunoSEQ multiplex PCR, lists solely in-frame clones and lacks some. The sample has tens of thousands of clones; 80% are singletons. The sequencing input was peripheral blood. All receptors come from a woman at least 80 years old with active or convalescent COVID-19.

The rearrangement joins TRBV6-5 to TRBJ1-5; no definite D call. Trimming took 6 bases from V and 6 from J, leaving 15 bases between them. CDR1 and CDR2 (germline): MNHEY, SVGAGI. CDR3 size: 14 residues. The CDR3: CASRPGEVGQPQHF. The DNA of the CDR3 is TGTGCCAGCAGGCCGGGAGAGGTCGGTCAGCCCCAGCATTTT.

The sample holds a few counts of this clone. The chain uses TRBV6-6 and TRBJ2-2; tentative D call: TRBD2 (7 bases). CDR1 MNHNY and CDR2 SVGAGI come from the germline V gene (reference sequence). Trimming left V 7 bases short and J 6 bases short, with 21 bases between. CDR3 length: 16 residues. CDR3 protein: CASTHRGRGAPGELFF. Here the CDR3 DNA reads TGTGCCAGCACCCATCGGGGGAGGGGGGCGCCCGGGGAGCTGTTTTTT.

The chain combines TRBV5-1 with TRBJ1-3, with D perhaps matching TRBD1 (5 bases). Germline lookup yields CDR1 SGHRS and CDR2 YFSETQ. CDR3 length equals 16 residues. Trimming removed 0 bases from V and 3 bases from J, with 13 bases in between. This chain's CDR3 is CASSLAGTSYGNTIYF. In DNA form, the CDR3 reads TGCGCCAGCAGCTTGGCGGGGACTTCTTATGGAAACACCATATATTTT.

This clone showed up just once. The chain uses TRBV5-4 and TRBJ1-1, with 7 nucleotides matching TRBD1. J was trimmed by 0 bases and V by 0 bases; bases with no gene match: 8. The CDR3 has 17 residues. Germline CDR1 SGHNT, CDR2 YYREEE (reference sequence). CDR3 in amino acids: CASSLVEGASLNTEAFF. The DNA for the CDR3 is TGTGCCAGCAGCTTGGTGGAGGGGGCAAGCCTGAACACTGAAGCTTTCTTT. The complete variable domain, with remaining parts taken from reference TRBV5-4 and TRBJ1-1, reads ETGVTQSPTHLIKTRGQQVTLRCSSQSGHNTVSWYQQALGQGPQFIFQYYREEENGRGNFPPRFSGLQFPNYSSELNVNALELDDSALYLCASSLVEGASLNTEAFFGQGTRLTVV.

CDR3: CASSLGSGGIFNSPLHF. The CDR3 region has the DNA TGTGCCAGCAGCTTAGGATCAGGGGGGATCTTTAATTCACCCCTCCACTTT. This chain joins TRBV11-3 and TRBJ1-6, with 7 bases identical to TRBD1. The CDR3 has 17 amino acids. With 1 base clipped from V and 6 bases from J, the junction kept 9 bases outside the gene matches. The germline gives CDR1 SGHNT, CDR2 YENEEA.

The J gene is TRBJ1-2, the V gene TRBV28; D is possibly TRBD1 (5 bases). V lost 2 bases and J lost 0, with 16 bases in between. Germline CDR1 MDHEN, CDR2 SYDVKM. This CDR3 region has 17 residues. The CDR3 loop is CASSLALLRAANYGYTF. The CDR3, as DNA: TGTGCCAGCAGTTTAGCCCTACTCAGGGCAGCTAACTATGGCTACACCTTC.

This clone was observed once. The chain has TRBV20-1 and TRBJ2-7; TRBD1 might be the D (5 bases). The V gene's germline CDR1 is DFQATT and CDR2 SNEGSKA (reference sequence). The CDR3 length is 11 residues. In nucleotides, the CDR3 is TGCAGCCCCACTTCAGGGCACGAGCAGTACTTC. It yields the protein CSPTSGHEQYF.

This chain joins TRBV7-2 and TRBJ1-6; D gene unclear. This CDR3 is built from 12 residues. The germline V and J ends were trimmed by 1 base and 12 bases, with 7 bases remaining between them. The germline CDR1 and CDR2 sequences are SGHTA and FQGNSA. Here the CDR3 reads CASSLDLGPLHF. Here the CDR3 DNA reads TGTGCCAGCAGCTTAGATCTAGGACCCCTCCACTTT.

This clone was seen only a few times. This sample also contains other DNA sequences that code for the same CDR3. The genes are TRBV25-1 and TRBJ1-5, with unresolved D. V dropped 4 bases and J dropped 2 bases, with 6 bases sitting between them. The V gene's germline CDR1 is MGHDK and CDR2 SYGVNS. The CDR3 length is 13 residues. In DNA form, the CDR3 reads TGTGCCAGCAGTGGCCAGGGCAATCAGCCCCAGCATTTT. Encoded protein: CASSGQGNQPQHF.

This chain joins TRBV19 and TRBJ1-2, with D maybe TRBD1 (5 bases). The germline gives CDR1 LNHDA, CDR2 SQIVND (reference sequence). The CDR3 consists of 12 residues. V lost 3 bases and J lost 6, with 8 bases in between. The CDR3 coding sequence is TGTGCCAGTAGTATGACGGGGGATGGCTACACCTTC. Its translation: CASSMTGDGYTF.

This clone was detected once. The rearrangement uses TRBV2 and TRBJ1-4; 9 nucleotides line up with TRBD1. CDR3 length equals 14 residues. The germline V gene has CDR1 SNHLY and CDR2 FYNNEI. The junction had 7 bases not matched to a gene; V was cut back by 6 bases and J by 8 bases. The CDR3 loop is CASRADRGNEKLFF. CDR3 sequence (DNA): TGTGCCAGCAGAGCGGACAGGGGAAACGAAAAACTGTTTTTT.

The rearrangement links TRBV3-1 (or the pseudogene TRBV3-2) to TRBJ1-2, with 8 bases fitting TRBD1. Trimming removed 2 bases from V and 1 base from J; junction bases left unmatched: 6. The length of the CDR3 is 16 residues. CDR1 is LGHDT, CDR2 YNNKEL, per germline (reference sequence). The CDR3 DNA reads TGTGCCAGCAGCCAATACGGACAGGGAGATAACTATGGCTACACCTTC. Encoded protein: CASSQYGQGDNYGYTF.

The chain couples TRBV27 to TRBJ1-1; 7 bases line up with TRBD1. Germline trimming cut 5 bases from V and 1 base from J; bases unmatched to any gene: 7. Germline CDR1 is MNHEY and CDR2 is SMNVEV (reference sequence). This CDR3 is built from 15 residues. This chain's CDR3 is CASSPRGRTNTEAFF. The CDR3 nucleotides read TGTGCCAGCAGTCCAAGGGGGCGGACGAACACTGAAGCTTTCTTT.

This chain uses TRBV12-5 with TRBJ1-5, with no clear D. CDR1 is LGHNT, CDR2 FRNRAP, per germline. The CDR3 sequence is 14 residues long. V lost 1 base and J lost 7, with 11 bases in between. As DNA, the CDR3 is TGTGCTAGTGGTTTGGGAGGGTGGCGGCAGCCCCAGCATTTT. Its protein is CASGLGGWRQPQHF.

This clone was detected only once. V is TRBV28 and J is TRBJ1-4, with TRBD1 as a possible D gene (5 bases). Germline loops: CDR1 MDHEN, CDR2 SYDVKM. V lost 6 bases to trimming and J lost 7 bases, with 15 bases between them. The CDR3 is 14 amino acids. The CDR3 sequence: CASSQGIVTEKLFF. In DNA, the CDR3 is TGTGCCAGCAGCCAGGGAATCGTTACTGAAAAACTGTTTTTT.

The chain employs TRBV11-2 and TRBJ1-2, with a weak D call TRBD1 (5 bases). V was clipped by 2 bases and J by 0 bases, with 13 bases between them. The CDR3 covers 16 residues. Germline V lookup: CDR1 SGHAT, CDR2 FQNNGV. In DNA, the CDR3 is TGTGCCAGCAGCTTAACCCAGGGAATAGCTAACTATGGCTACACCTTC. Translating gives CASSLTQGIANYGYTF.

This clone was counted ten times or more. The V and J genes are TRBV6-5 and TRBJ1-2; D is possibly TRBD1 (5 bases). The V end was cut by 7 bases, the J end by 5 bases, with 14 bases between. The CDR3 has 13 residues. Germline CDR1 MNHEY, CDR2 SVGAGI. The CDR3 loop is CASTSGGSYGYTF. CDR3 nucleotide sequence: TGTGCCAGCACCTCCGGGGGATCGTATGGCTACACCTTC.

The V and J genes are TRBV21-1 and TRBJ1-2; the table gives TRBD1 as D, unverified against the DNA. TRBV21-1 is a recognized pseudogene. The CDR3 length is 13 residues. CDR3 DNA: TGTGCCAGGCAGGGGGACAATAACTATGGCTACACCTTC. It is translated as CARQGDNNYGYTF.

The CDR3 DNA reads TGTGCCAGCAGCCCAGGGGAGACCCAGTACTTC. This sequence encodes CASSPGETQYF. The chain carries TRBV7-8 and TRBJ2-5, with D possibly TRBD1 on 5 matching bases. This CDR3 is built from 11 residues. V lost 5 bases and J lost 5, with 6 bases in between. Germline loops: CDR1 SGHVS, CDR2 FQNEAQ.

V gene TRBV9 combines with J gene TRBJ2-7; 7 nucleotides match TRBD2. Germline V gene sequence: CDR1 SGDLS, CDR2 YYNGEE. The CDR3 contains 16 residues. V shed 4 bases, J shed 7 bases, and the junction held 17 bases outside the gene matches. CDR3 amino acids: CASSLLSGTTAGEQYF. In DNA form, the CDR3 reads TGTGCCAGCAGCCTGCTCTCCGGGACTACCGCTGGGGAGCAGTACTTC. Variable domain in full (rest from reference TRBV9 and TRBJ2-7): DSGVTQTPKHLITATGQRVTLRCSPRSGDLSVYWYQQSLDQGLQFLIQYYNGEERAKGNILERFSAQQFPDLHSELNLSSLELGDSALYFCASSLLSGTTAGEQYFGPGTRLTVT.

The V gene is TRBV20-1, the J gene TRBJ2-5, with D possibly TRBD2 on 6 matching bases. V was clipped by 3 bases and J by 4 bases, with 15 bases between them. The germline CDR1 and CDR2 sequences are DFQATT and SNEGSKA (reference sequence). The CDR3 sequence is 14 residues long. DNA for the CDR3: TGCAGTGCTAGTAGTCTTGGAGGGGCAGAGACCCAGTACTTC. It translates to CSASSLGGAETQYF.